The present TCR beta chain was sequenced within a study of blood T cell repertoires in COVID-19. Study as a whole: In each case, the material was cDNA or gDNA derived from T cells, B-cell-depleted T cells, or PBMCs.

As originally analysed: Amplified reference gene primers provided the basis for estimating nucleated cell counts. Sequencing used immunoSEQ multiplex PCR; TCRdb keeps in-frame clones, though not all of them. Clone size and V and J calls were adopted from that table, with D and trimming inferred from the DNA. The sample contains under 300,000 clones, less than 85% of which appear only once. The sequencing sample was made of peripheral blood. This sequence originates from a man aged 60 to 69 who had recovered from COVID-19.

In DNA form, the CDR3 reads TGTGCCAGCAGTTACTCCAGGGTTGCAGATACGCAGTATTTT. This encodes CASSYSRVADTQYF. This chain uses TRBV6-5 with TRBJ2-3; weak D call: TRBD1 (5 bases). CDR3 length: 14 residues. V lost 0 bases, J lost 4 bases, and 8 bases lay in between. Germline CDR1 reads MNHEY; CDR2 reads SVGAGI.